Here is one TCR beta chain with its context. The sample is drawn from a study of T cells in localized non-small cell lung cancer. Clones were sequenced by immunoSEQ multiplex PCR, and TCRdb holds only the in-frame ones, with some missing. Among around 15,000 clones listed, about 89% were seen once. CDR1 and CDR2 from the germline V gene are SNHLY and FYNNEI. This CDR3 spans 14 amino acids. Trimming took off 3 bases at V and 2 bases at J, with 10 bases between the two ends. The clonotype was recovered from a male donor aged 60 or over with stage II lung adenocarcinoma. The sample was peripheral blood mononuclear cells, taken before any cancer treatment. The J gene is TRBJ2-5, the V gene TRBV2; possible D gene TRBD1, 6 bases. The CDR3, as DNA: TGTGCCAGCAGTGACCCGGACAGTCAAGAGACCCAGTACTTC. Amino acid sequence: CASSDPDSQETQYF. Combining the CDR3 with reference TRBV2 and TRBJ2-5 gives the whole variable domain EPEVTQTPSHQVTQMGQEVILRCVPISNHLYFYWYRQILGQKVEFLVSFYNNEISEKSEIFDDQFSVERPDGSNFTLKIRSTKLEDSAMYFCASSDPDSQETQYFGPGTRLLVL.